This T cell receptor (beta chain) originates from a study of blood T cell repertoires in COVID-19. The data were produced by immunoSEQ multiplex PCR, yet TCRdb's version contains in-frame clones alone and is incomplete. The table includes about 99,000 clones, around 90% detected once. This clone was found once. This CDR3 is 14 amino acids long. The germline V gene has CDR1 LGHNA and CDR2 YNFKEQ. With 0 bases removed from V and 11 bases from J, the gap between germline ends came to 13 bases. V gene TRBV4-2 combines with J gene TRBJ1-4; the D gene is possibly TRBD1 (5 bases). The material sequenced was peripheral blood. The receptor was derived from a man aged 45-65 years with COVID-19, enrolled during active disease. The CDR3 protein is CASSQDTGLEKLFF. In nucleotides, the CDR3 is TGTGCCAGCAGCCAAGATACAGGCCTGGAGAAACTGTTTTTT.